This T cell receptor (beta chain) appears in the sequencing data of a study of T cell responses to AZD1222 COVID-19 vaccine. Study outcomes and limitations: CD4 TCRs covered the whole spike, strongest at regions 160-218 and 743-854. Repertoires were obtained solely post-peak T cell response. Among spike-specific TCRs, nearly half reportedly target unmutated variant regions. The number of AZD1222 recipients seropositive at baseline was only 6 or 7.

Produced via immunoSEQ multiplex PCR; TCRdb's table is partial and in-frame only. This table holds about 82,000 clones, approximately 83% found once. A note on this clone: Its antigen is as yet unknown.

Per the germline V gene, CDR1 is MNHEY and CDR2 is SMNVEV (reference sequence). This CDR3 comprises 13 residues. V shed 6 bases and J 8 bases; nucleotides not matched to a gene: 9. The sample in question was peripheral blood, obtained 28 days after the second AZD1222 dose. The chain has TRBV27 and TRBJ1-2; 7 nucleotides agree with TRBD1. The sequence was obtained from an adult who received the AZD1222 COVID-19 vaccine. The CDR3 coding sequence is TGTGCCAGCAGCTTGGACAGGTCGGGCGGCTACACCTTC. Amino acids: CASSLDRSGGYTF.